This is a list of T cell receptor beta chains from one sample in a study of CD8 T cells in ankylosing spondylitis. TCRdb re-called the 5' RACE reads through MiXCR, storing one row per CDR3 protein. This table has over 150,000 distinct CDR3 sequences, around 13% appearing once. The sample taken for sequencing was blood, either unsorted or a sorted T cell fraction (not recorded which). These TCRs come from a male donor with ankylosing spondylitis or in good health (not recorded which). CDR3s include the opening cysteine and the closing phenylalanine or tryptophan. The order of the fields is V gene, D gene, J gene, CDR3 protein. The D gene is left open where the match is weak.

V: TRBV5-1; D: TRBD2; J: TRBJ2-2; CDR3: CASSLGAGGDTGELFF
V: TRBV7-6; D: TRBD2; J: TRBJ2-3; CDR3: CASRSLAGGLDTQYF
V: TRBV27; D: TRBD2; J: TRBJ2-3; CDR3: CASFPVAGLDTQYF
V: TRBV7-6; D: NA; J: TRBJ2-2; CDR3: CASSRGLGAGELFF
V: TRBV14; D: TRBD2; J: TRBJ2-3; CDR3: CASSQWTSGRLGTDTQYF
V: TRBV6-1; D: NA; J: TRBJ2-5; CDR3: CASSRTTSSQETQYF
V: TRBV20-1; D: TRBD1; J: TRBJ2-3; CDR3: CSARQGVGADTQYF
V: TRBV30; D: TRBD2; J: TRBJ2-7; CDR3: CAWSAEGLAVSYEQYF
V: TRBV11-3; D: NA; J: TRBJ1-1; CDR3: CASSLGTEGEAFF
V: TRBV7-9; D: TRBD1; J: TRBJ2-4; CDR3: CASGTAVLAKNIQYF
V: TRBV11-2; D: NA; J: TRBJ1-2; CDR3: CASSFGGKDYGYTF
V: TRBV5-1; D: NA; J: TRBJ1-2; CDR3: CASSLVGSGDPLVYGYTF
V: TRBV6-6; D: NA; J: TRBJ1-5; CDR3: CASSSGSQPQHF
V: TRBV9; D: TRBD1; J: TRBJ1-2; CDR3: CASSVDRGRASWVF
V: TRBV27; D: NA; J: TRBJ2-7; CDR3: CASSLSVSYEQYF
V: TRBV27; D: NA; J: TRBJ2-7; CDR3: CATGAPEQYF
V: TRBV6-1; D: NA; J: TRBJ1-6; CDR3: CASTWSDGENSPLHF
V: TRBV7-9; D: NA; J: TRBJ2-1; CDR3: CASSSEGSGEQFF
V: TRBV3-1; D: TRBD1; J: TRBJ2-1; CDR3: CASSPWDRGGSGYEQFF
V: TRBV30; D: TRBD1; J: TRBJ2-5; CDR3: CAWSVPGQQETQYF